This T cell receptor (beta chain) appears in the sequencing data of a study of cytomegalovirus exposure and HLA in healthy donors. Study findings and constraints: A missense variant in DCLRE1C was later tied to TCR beta V- and J-gene trimming. Associated with HLA alleles at 0.05 false discovery rate in a later analysis were 16,951 TCR beta sequences.

13 Jbeta primers and 60 Vbeta primers were used for the PCR. The data were produced by immunoSEQ multiplex PCR, yet TCRdb's version contains in-frame clones alone and is incomplete. The data show about 210,000 clones, 82% seen once. A remark on this clone: Its antigen is undetermined.

Source material: PBMCs. The source of this sequence is a middle-aged man in good health and CMV-seropositive.

CDR3 region: CASSLGGRGATNEKLFF. CDR3 DNA: TGTGCCAGCAGTCTGGGGGGGCGCGGGGCAACTAATGAAAAACTGTTTTTT. This chain joins TRBV27 and TRBJ1-4; D might be TRBD1 (6 bases). Deletions cut 5 bases from V and 0 bases from J, with 16 bases between. Per germline, CDR1 MNHEY and CDR2 SMNVEV (reference sequence). CDR3 length: 17 amino acids.